These 18 T cell receptor beta chains originate from one sample sequenced in a study of blood T cell repertoires in COVID-19. Measured with immunoSEQ multiplex PCR; TCRdb has only the in-frame clones, and not every one. The data hold a few hundred thousand clones, with around 89% observed a single time. Input material: peripheral blood. These receptors originate from a woman between 40 and 50 years old with acute or convalescent COVID-19.

This sequence joins TRBV2 and TRBJ2-7, with D perhaps matching TRBD1 (5 bases). CDR1 and CDR2 from the germline V gene are SNHLY and FYNNEI. CDR3 length: 15 amino acids. Trimming left V 1 base short and J 3 bases short, with 13 bases between. CDR3 sequence reads: CASSEGAGQGYEQYV. The CDR3 region has the DNA TGTGCCAGCAGTGAAGGTGCAGGGCAGGGCTACGAGCAGTACGTC.

The chain uses TRBV12-5 and TRBJ2-1; possibly TRBD2 for D (5 bases). Germline V gene sequence: CDR1 LGHNT, CDR2 FRNRAP. The length of the CDR3 is 15 residues. Trimming took off 7 bases at V and 8 bases at J, with 21 bases between the two ends. This chain's CDR3 is CASVKGEGWRHEQFF. The CDR3 DNA sequence: TGTGCTAGTGTCAAGGGTGAGGGTTGGCGTCATGAGCAGTTCTTC.

The chain links TRBV24-1 to TRBJ1-2; 8 bases are a match to TRBD1. The germline CDR1 and CDR2 sequences are KGHDR and SFDVKD. There are 15 residues in the CDR3. V was clipped by 2 bases and J by 4 bases; unmatched bases: 5. The CDR3 loop is CATSDSRGRSYGYTF. The CDR3 coding sequence is TGTGCCACCAGTGATTCCAGGGGGCGCAGCTATGGCTACACCTTC.

This chain links TRBV7-3 with TRBJ2-3; D is possibly TRBD1 (6 bases). There are 17 residues in the CDR3. The germline V gene has CDR1 SGHTA and CDR2 FQGTGA. V was cut by 0 bases and J by 2 bases, with 15 bases left in between. The CDR3 sequence is CASSLTAGWDNTDTQYF. As DNA, the CDR3 is TGTGCCAGCAGCTTAACGGCGGGTTGGGACAACACAGATACGCAGTATTTT.

V is TRBV19 and J is TRBJ1-1; 11 nucleotides match TRBD1. This CDR3 spans 16 amino acids. Trimming at V came to 7 bases and at J to 0 bases, leaving 7 bases not matched to a gene. Germline assignment: CDR1 LNHDA and CDR2 SQIVND (reference sequence). The CDR3, as DNA: TGTGCCAGTACTGCGTGGACAGGGGGCATGAACACTGAAGCTTTCTTT. This encodes CASTAWTGGMNTEAFF.

The chain recombines TRBV5-4 with TRBJ2-1, with TRBD1 identical over 8 bases. Unmatched junction bases numbered 7, after V lost 4 bases and J lost 4 bases. The CDR3 is 15 residues long. Germline CDR1 and CDR2: SGHNT and YYREEE (reference sequence). The CDR3 coding sequence is TGTGCCAGCAGCGGGGCAGGGGGCTCTTACAATGAGCAGTTCTTC. Protein: CASSGAGGSYNEQFF.

V gene TRBV5-1 combines with J gene TRBJ1-2; TRBD1 might be the D (5 bases). From germline, CDR1 is SGHRS and CDR2 YFSETQ. Deletions cut 3 bases from V and 8 bases from J, with 17 bases between. The CDR3 sequence is 14 residues long. CDR3: CASSSGLGGIGYTF. Here the CDR3 DNA reads TGCGCCAGCAGCTCAGGTCTGGGGGGGATCGGCTACACCTTC.

The CDR3 bases are TGTGCCAGTAGCTCGGACAGGGGTGGCGGCTACACCTTC. This translates into CASSSDRGGGYTF. The V and J genes are TRBV19 and TRBJ1-2; TRBD1 agrees at 9 bases. The CDR3 runs to 13 residues. Germline values: CDR1 LNHDA, CDR2 SQIVND (reference sequence). V lost 6 bases to trimming and J lost 8 bases; unmatched junction nucleotides: 7.

The gene calls are TRBV9 and TRBJ2-2, with D possibly being TRBD2 (5 bases). The germline V gene encodes CDR1 SGDLS and CDR2 YYNGEE. This CDR3 contains 15 residues. Trimming pared 4 bases from V and 1 base from J, leaving 11 bases between. As DNA, the CDR3 is TGTGCCAGCAGCCCATCCGGAGGGAACACCGGGGAGCTGTTTTTT. It yields the protein CASSPSGGNTGELFF.

V gene TRBV5-1 combines with J gene TRBJ2-5, with 8 positions matching TRBD2. The CDR3 runs 16 residues. CDR1 is SGHRS and CDR2 is YFSETQ in the germline V gene. After removal of 0 bases from V and 3 bases from J, the junction contained 7 bases not matched to a gene. The CDR3 protein is CASSLGSTAGEETQYF. The CDR3 DNA sequence: TGCGCCAGCAGCTTGGGTAGCACAGCGGGGGAAGAGACCCAGTACTTC.

This chain links TRBV11-2 with TRBJ2-2, with TRBD2 matching 15 bases. Per germline, CDR1 SGHAT and CDR2 FQNNGV. CDR3 length equals 19 residues. With V trimmed by 5 bases and J by 4 bases, 11 bases remained unmatched. CDR3 region: CASSAPSWTSGGATGELFF. In nucleotides, the CDR3 is TGTGCCAGCAGCGCACCTTCTTGGACTAGCGGGGGGGCCACCGGGGAGCTGTTTTTT.

This CDR3 is CASSHSPRRGPGANVLTF. Here the CDR3 DNA reads TGTGCCAGCAGCCATTCTCCTAGGAGGGGACCTGGGGCCAACGTCCTGACTTTC. The chain has TRBV3-1 (or the pseudogene TRBV3-2) and TRBJ2-6; tentatively, D is TRBD2 (6 bases). The CDR3 runs to 18 residues. Per germline, CDR1 LGHDT and CDR2 YNNKEL (reference sequence). Trimming shortened V by 3 bases and J by 2 bases, and 17 bases separated the two germline ends.

A few counts support this clone. The chain uses TRBV4-1 and TRBJ1-2; 7 nucleotides agree with TRBD1. This CDR3 spans 18 amino acids. V was clipped by 0 bases and J by 6 bases; unmatched bases: 16. Germline V gene lookup returns CDR1 MGHRA and CDR2 YSYEKL. CDR3 DNA sequence: TGCGCCAGCAGCCAAGATGCTCCGGACAGGCTGGGATTTAATGGCTACACCTTC. This sequence encodes CASSQDAPDRLGFNGYTF.

This chain links TRBV2 with TRBJ1-2; no definite D call. The CDR3 is 11 residues long. The V end lost 4 bases, the J end lost 10 bases, and 10 bases lay between the germline ends. The germline V gene encodes CDR1 SNHLY and CDR2 FYNNEI. The CDR3 nucleotides read TGTGCCAGCAGTGTTCCCGGGGTCTACACCTTC. It encodes CASSVPGVYTF.

This sequence joins TRBV5-1 and TRBJ2-3; 9 bases agree with TRBD2. J gave up 4 bases and V 7 bases, and 4 bases lay outside the gene matches. The CDR3 covers 13 residues. Germline V gives CDR1 SGHRS, CDR2 YFSETQ. CDR3 sequence reads: CASWRGGADTQYF. The CDR3, as DNA: TGCGCCAGCTGGCGGGGGGGCGCAGATACGCAGTATTTT.

The gene calls are TRBV7-9 and TRBJ2-2; D perhaps matches TRBD2 (6 bases). V dropped 5 bases and J dropped 6 bases, with 19 bases sitting between them. Germline CDR1 reads SEHNR; CDR2 reads FQNEAQ (reference sequence). This CDR3 contains 16 residues. This CDR3 reads CASSLTRDSISGELFF. CDR3 nucleotides: TGTGCCAGCAGCCTGACCCGGGACTCAATTTCCGGGGAGCTGTTTTTT.

This chain joins TRBV5-6 and TRBJ1-6; a weak D match, TRBD1 (5 bases). Between the trimmed V and J ends, which lost 0 bases and 9 bases, there was a span of 13 bases. This CDR3 spans 15 amino acids. The germline V gene encodes CDR1 SGHDT and CDR2 YYEEEE. CDR3 amino acids: CASSLGQGIGSPLHF. The CDR3 DNA reads as TGTGCCAGCAGCTTGGGGCAGGGTATCGGTTCACCCCTCCACTTT.

The V and J genes are TRBV6-5 and TRBJ1-1; 7 bases are shared with TRBD1. The CDR3 runs to 14 residues. Per the germline V gene, CDR1 is MNHEY and CDR2 is SVGAGI. With V trimmed by 7 bases and J by 0 bases, 5 bases remained unmatched. The CDR3 DNA reads TGTGCCAGCAAGGACAGGCCCATGAACACTGAAGCTTTCTTT. Encoded protein: CASKDRPMNTEAFF.